The present T cell receptor beta chain was sequenced within a study of cytotoxic CD8 clonotypes in ibrutinib-treated CLL. About the study: Response samples were taken after a median around 11 months of treatment, range 6 to 36.

Profiling relied on immunoSEQ multiplex PCR, and the TCRdb table lists in-frame clones only, not all of them. Among some 200,000 clones listed, nearly 80% were seen once. This CDR3 comprises 14 residues. With V trimmed by 3 bases and J by 3 bases, 5 bases remained unmatched. Germline-derived CDR1 and CDR2 are SQVTM and ANQGSEA. The sample was PBMCs, taken after 12 months of ibrutinib treatment. J is TRBJ2-4 and V is TRBV29-1; 7 nucleotides match TRBD1. This TCR came from a human donor with chronic lymphocytic leukemia. The CDR3: CSVEARTGKNIQYF. CDR3 coding DNA: TGCAGCGTTGAGGCGAGGACAGGCAAAAACATTCAGTACTTC.